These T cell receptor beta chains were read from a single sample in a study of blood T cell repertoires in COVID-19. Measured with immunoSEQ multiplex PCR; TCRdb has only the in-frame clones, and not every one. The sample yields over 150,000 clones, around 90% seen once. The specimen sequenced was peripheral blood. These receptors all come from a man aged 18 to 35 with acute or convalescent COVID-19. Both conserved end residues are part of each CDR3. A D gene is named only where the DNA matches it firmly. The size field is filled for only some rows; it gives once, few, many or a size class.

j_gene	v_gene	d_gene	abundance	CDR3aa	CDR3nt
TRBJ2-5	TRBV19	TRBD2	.	CASSIGGGAWETQYF	TGTGCCAGTAGTATCGGCGGGGGGGCCTGGGAGACCCAGTACTTC
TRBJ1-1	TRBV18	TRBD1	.	CASSQGTGINTEAFF	TGTGCCAGCTCACAAGGGACAGGGATTAACACTGAAGCTTTCTTT
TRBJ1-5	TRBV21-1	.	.	CASSKGGISNQPQHF	TGTGCCAGCAGCAAAGGAGGGATCAGCAATCAGCCCCAGCATTTT
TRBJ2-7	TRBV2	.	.	CASSEALNLYEQYF	TGTGCCAGCAGTGAAGCGCTAAACCTCTACGAGCAGTACTTC
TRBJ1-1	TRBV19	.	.	CASRIGGAHEAFF	TGTGCCAGTAGAATCGGCGGAGCCCATGAAGCTTTCTTT
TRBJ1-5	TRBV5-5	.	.	CASSLSVNNQPQHF	TGTGCCAGCAGCTTGTCAGTTAACAATCAGCCCCAGCATTTT
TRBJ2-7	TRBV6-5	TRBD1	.	CASSYSRTGFYEQYF	TGTGCCAGCAGTTACTCCCGGACAGGGTTTTACGAGCAGTACTTC
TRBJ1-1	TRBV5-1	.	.	CASSLASGNTEAFF	TGCGCCAGCAGCTTGGCCTCAGGGAACACTGAAGCTTTCTTT
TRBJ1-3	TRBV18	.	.	CASSPPGQFGNTIYF	TGTGCCAGCTCACCACCAGGACAGTTCGGGAACACCATATATTTT
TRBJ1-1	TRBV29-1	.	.	CSVERRGVGNTEAFF	TGCAGCGTTGAAAGGAGGGGAGTTGGTAACACTGAAGCTTTCTTT
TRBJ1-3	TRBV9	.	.	CASSPPTGVPVKNTIYF	TGTGCCAGCAGCCCCCCGACAGGTGTCCCCGTAAAAAACACCATATATTTT
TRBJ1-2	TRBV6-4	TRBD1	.	CASSDLTPGGRGGYTF	TGTGCCAGCAGTGACCTTACTCCAGGGGGCCGAGGAGGCTACACCTTC
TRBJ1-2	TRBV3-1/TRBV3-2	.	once	CASSLEEPLSPYGYTF	TGTGCCAGCAGCCTAGAAGAACCCCTAAGTCCTTATGGCTACACCTTC
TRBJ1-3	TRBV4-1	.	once	CASSQGSGGPSGNTIYF	TGCGCCAGCAGCCAAGGATCGGGCGGGCCCTCTGGAAACACCATATATTTT
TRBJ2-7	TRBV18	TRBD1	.	CASSPDRGGSRANEQYF	TGTGCCAGCTCACCAGACAGGGGGGGGTCAAGGGCGAACGAGCAGTACTTC
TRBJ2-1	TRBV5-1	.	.	CASSLVLQGSYNEQFF	TGCGCCAGCAGCTTGGTACTGCAGGGAAGTTACAATGAGCAGTTCTTC
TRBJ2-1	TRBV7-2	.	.	CASSLGGGLGNEQFF	TGTGCCAGCAGCTTAGGGGGGGGCCTAGGTAATGAGCAGTTCTTC
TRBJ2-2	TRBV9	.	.	CASSVEGGTGELFF	TGTGCCAGCAGCGTCGAGGGCGGCACCGGGGAGCTGTTTTTT
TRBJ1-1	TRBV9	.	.	CASSTGITEAFF	TGTGCCAGCAGCACAGGGATTACTGAAGCTTTCTTT
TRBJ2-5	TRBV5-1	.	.	CASSRTGPSETQYF	TGCGCCAGCAGCCGGACTGGCCCATCAGAGACCCAGTACTTC
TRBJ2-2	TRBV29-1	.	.	CSVVTRSNTGELFF	TGCAGCGTTGTCACTAGATCGAACACCGGGGAGCTGTTTTTT
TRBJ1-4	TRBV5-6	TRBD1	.	CASTSFGQGSKKKLFF	TGTGCCAGCACCAGCTTTGGACAGGGAAGTAAGAAAAAACTGTTTTTT
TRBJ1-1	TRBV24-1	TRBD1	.	CATSDTRTGQNTEAFF	TGTGCCACCAGTGACACCAGGACAGGGCAGAACACTGAAGCTTTCTTT
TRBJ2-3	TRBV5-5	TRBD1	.	CASSNRGWETDTQYF	TGTGCCAGCAGCAACAGGGGATGGGAAACAGATACGCAGTATTTT
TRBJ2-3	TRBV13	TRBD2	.	CASSPGLAGVITDTQYF	TGTGCCAGCAGCCCCGGACTAGCGGGGGTTATCACAGATACGCAGTATTTT
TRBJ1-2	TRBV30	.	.	CAWTEELGGYTF	TGTGCCTGGACCGAGGAGTTGGGTGGCTACACCTTC
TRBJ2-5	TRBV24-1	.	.	CATSDLASQETQYF	TGTGCCACCAGTGACCTAGCGAGCCAAGAGACCCAGTACTTC
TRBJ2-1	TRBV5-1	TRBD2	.	CASTAVAGDSYNEQFF	TGCGCCAGCACCGCCGTAGCGGGGGACTCCTACAATGAGCAGTTCTTC
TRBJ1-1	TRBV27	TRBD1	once	CASSRDRSRDGTEAFF	TGTGCCAGCAGCCGGGACAGATCCCGTGATGGCACTGAAGCTTTCTTT
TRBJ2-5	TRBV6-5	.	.	CASSQEARQETQYF	TGTGCCAGCAGCCAAGAGGCTCGGCAAGAGACCCAGTACTTC
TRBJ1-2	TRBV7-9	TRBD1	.	CASSLALAGGSHYGYTF	TGTGCCAGCAGCTTAGCGCTAGCAGGGGGCTCCCACTATGGCTACACCTTC
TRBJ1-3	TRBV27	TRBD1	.	CASSLYGTGGRLGNTIYF	TGTGCCAGCAGTTTATATGGGACAGGGGGCAGATTAGGAAACACCATATATTTT
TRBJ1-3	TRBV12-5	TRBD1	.	CASVRQGTGNTIYF	TGTGCTAGTGTTCGACAGGGAACTGGAAACACCATATATTTT
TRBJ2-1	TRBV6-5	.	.	CASSRTNSEQFF	TGTGCCAGCAGTCGGACTAATTCTGAGCAGTTCTTC
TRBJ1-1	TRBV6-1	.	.	CASSEPDRWNTEAFF	TGTGCCAGCAGTGAACCCGACAGGTGGAACACTGAAGCTTTCTTT
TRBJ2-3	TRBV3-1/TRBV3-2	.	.	CASSRGDTQYF	TGTGCCAGCAGCCGAGGAGATACGCAGTATTTT
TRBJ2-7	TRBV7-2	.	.	CASSLARAATYEQYF	TGTGCCAGCAGCTTAGCGCGGGCAGCTACCTACGAGCAGTACTTC
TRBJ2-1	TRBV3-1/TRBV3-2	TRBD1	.	CASSHGQGRNEQFF	TGTGCCAGCAGCCATGGACAGGGGAGGAATGAGCAGTTCTTC
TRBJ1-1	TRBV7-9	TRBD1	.	CASLKDREAFF	TGTGCCAGCTTAAAGGACAGGGAAGCTTTCTTT
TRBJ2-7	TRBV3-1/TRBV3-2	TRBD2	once	CASSQGPGTSQPYEQYF	TGTGCCAGCAGCCAAGGCCCCGGGACTAGTCAACCTTACGAGCAGTACTTC
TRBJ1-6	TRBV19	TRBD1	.	CASSISGQRNSPLHF	TGTGCCAGTAGTATATCGGGACAGAGAAATTCACCCCTCCACTTT
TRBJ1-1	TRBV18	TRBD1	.	CASSPSQNRGPNTEAFF	TGTGCCAGCTCACCCTCGCAAAACAGGGGGCCCAACACTGAAGCTTTCTTT
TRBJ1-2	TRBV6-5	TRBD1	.	CASIMDRTDYGYTF	TGTGCCAGCATTATGGACAGGACGGACTATGGCTACACCTTC
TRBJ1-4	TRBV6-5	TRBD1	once	CASREGAGNEKLFF	TGTGCCAGCAGGGAGGGGGCGGGTAATGAAAAACTGTTTTTT
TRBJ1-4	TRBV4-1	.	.	CASSPPGPGVRTNEKLFF	TGCGCCAGCAGCCCCCCAGGTCCGGGGGTACGAACTAATGAAAAACTGTTTTTT
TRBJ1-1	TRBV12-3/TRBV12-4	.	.	CASSFKLNTEAFF	TGTGCCAGCAGTTTTAAATTGAACACTGAAGCTTTCTTT
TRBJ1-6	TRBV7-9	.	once	CASSLSEAGTYNSPLHF	TGTGCCAGCAGCTTGAGCGAGGCAGGGACCTATAATTCACCCCTCCACTTT
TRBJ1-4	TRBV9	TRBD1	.	CASSTTGDTNEKLFF	TGTGCCAGCAGCACCACAGGGGACACTAATGAAAAACTGTTTTTT
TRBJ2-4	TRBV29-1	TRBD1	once	CSGRRQGAGNIQYF	TGCAGCGGCCGAAGACAGGGGGCAGGAAACATTCAGTACTTC